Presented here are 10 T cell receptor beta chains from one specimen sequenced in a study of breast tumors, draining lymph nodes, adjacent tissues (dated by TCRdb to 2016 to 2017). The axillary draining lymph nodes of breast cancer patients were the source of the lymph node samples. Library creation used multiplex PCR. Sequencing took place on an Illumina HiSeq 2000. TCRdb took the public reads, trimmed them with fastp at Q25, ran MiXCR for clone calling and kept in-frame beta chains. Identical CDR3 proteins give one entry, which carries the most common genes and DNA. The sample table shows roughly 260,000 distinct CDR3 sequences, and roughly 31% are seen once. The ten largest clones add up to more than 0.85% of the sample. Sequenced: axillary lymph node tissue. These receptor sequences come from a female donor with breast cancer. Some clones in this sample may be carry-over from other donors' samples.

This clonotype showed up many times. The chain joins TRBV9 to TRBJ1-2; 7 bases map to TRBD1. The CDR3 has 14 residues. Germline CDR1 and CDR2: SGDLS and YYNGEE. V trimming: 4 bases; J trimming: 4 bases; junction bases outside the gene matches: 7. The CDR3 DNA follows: TGTGCCAGCAGCATGGGGTGGGACAGCTATGGCTACACCTTC. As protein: CASSMGWDSYGYTF.

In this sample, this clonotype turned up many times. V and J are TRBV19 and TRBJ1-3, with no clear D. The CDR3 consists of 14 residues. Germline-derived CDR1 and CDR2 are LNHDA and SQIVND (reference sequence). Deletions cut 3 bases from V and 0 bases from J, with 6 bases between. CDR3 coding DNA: TGTGCCAGTAGTATGACAAGCTCTGGAAACACCATATATTTT. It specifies CASSMTSSGNTIYF. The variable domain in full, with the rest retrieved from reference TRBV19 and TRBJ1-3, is DGGITQSPKYLFRKEGQNVTLSCEQNLNHDAMYWYRQDPGQGLRLIYYSQIVNDFQKGDIAEGYSVSREKKESFPLTVTSAQKNPTAFYLCASSMTSSGNTIYFGEGSWLTVV.

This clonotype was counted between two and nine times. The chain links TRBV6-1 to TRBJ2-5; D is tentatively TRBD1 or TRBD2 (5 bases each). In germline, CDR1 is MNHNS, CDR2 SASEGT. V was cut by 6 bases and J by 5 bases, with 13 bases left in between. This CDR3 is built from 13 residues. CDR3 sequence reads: CASRPTGTETQYF. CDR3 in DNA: TGTGCCAGCAGACCTACGGGGACGGAGACCCAGTACTTC.

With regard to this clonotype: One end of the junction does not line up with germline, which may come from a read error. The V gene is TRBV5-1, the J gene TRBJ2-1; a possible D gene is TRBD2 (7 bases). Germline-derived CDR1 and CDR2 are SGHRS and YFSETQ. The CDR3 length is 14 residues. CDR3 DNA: TGCGCCAGCAGCTTATGGGGGGGCAAGAACGAGCGGTTCTTC. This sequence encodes CASSLWGGKNERFF.

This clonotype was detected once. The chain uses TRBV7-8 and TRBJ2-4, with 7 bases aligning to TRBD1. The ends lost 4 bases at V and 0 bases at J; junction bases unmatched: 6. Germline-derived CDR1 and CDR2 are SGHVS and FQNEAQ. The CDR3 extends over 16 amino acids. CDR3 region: CASSSDRDRAKNIQYF. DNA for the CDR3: TGTGCCAGCAGCTCTGACAGGGACCGAGCCAAAAACATTCAGTACTTC.

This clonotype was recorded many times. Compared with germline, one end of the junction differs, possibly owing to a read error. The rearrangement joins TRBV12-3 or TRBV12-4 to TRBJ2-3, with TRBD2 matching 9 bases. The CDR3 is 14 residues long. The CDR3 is CASSYFIAGEGLRF. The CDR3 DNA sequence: TGTGCCAGCAGTTACTTCATAGCGGGAGAAGGGTTACGATTT.

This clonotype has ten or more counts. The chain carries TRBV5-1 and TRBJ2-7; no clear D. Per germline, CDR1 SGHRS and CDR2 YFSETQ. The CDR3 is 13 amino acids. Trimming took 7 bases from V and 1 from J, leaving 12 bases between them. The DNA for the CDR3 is TGCGCCAGCTATGAAGTGTCTTCCTACGAGCAGTACTTC. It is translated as CASYEVSSYEQYF. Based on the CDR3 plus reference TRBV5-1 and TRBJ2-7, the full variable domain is KAGVTQTPRYLIKTRGQQVTLSCSPISGHRSVSWYQQTPGQGLQFLFEYFSETQRNKGNFPGRFSGRQFSNSRSEMNVSTLELGDSALYLCASYEVSSYEQYFGPGTRLTVT.

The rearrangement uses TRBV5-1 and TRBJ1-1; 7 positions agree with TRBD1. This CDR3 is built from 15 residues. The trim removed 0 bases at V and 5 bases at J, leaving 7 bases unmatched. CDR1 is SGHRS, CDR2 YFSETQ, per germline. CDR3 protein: CASSLASRGGTEAFF. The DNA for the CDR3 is TGCGCCAGCAGCTTGGCCTCCAGGGGGGGTACTGAAGCTTTCTTT.

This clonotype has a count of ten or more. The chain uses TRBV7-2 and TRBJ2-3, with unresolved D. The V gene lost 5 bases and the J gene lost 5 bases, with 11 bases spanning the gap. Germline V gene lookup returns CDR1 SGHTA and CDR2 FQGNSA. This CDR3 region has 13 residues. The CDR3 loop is CASSVRTRDTQYF. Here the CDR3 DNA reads TGTGCCAGCAGCGTTCGGACCCGAGATACGCAGTATTTT.

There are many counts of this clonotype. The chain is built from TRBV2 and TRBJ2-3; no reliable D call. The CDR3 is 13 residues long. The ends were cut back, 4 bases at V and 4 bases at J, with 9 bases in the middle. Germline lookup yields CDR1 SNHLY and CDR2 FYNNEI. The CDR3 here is CASSVGRPDTQYF. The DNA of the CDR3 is TGTGCCAGCAGTGTCGGCCGACCAGATACGCAGTATTTT.